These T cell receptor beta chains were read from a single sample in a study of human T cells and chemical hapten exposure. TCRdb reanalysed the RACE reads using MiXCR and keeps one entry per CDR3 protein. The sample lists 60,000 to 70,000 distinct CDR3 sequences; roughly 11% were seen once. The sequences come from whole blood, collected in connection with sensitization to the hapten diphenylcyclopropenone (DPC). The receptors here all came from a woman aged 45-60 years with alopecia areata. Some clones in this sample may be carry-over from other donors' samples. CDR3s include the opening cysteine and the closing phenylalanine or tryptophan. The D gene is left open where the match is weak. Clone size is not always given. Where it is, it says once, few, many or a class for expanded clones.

CDR3nt: TGTGCCAGCAGACCGGGACAGATCCGCACAGATACGCAGTATTTT
CDR3aa: CASRPGQIRTDTQYF
j_gene: TRBJ2-3
d_gene: TRBD1
v_gene: TRBV6-5
abundance: many

CDR3nt: TGTGCCACCAGCAGAGATCCTGTCGGCGGAGTGGACACTGAAGCTTTCTTT
CDR3aa: CATSRDPVGGVDTEAFF
j_gene: TRBJ1-1
d_gene: NA
v_gene: TRBV15
abundance: NA

CDR3nt: TGTGCCAGCAGTTTAGGGGGACAGGGGGATCAGCCCCAGCATTTT
CDR3aa: CASSLGGQGDQPQHF
j_gene: TRBJ1-5
d_gene: TRBD1
v_gene: TRBV28
abundance: many

CDR3nt: TGTGCCAGCAGTCTGAGGGGCGCGTTCCGAGAGACCCAGTACTTC
CDR3aa: CASSLRGAFRETQYF
j_gene: TRBJ2-5
d_gene: NA
v_gene: TRBV28
abundance: NA

CDR3nt: TGTGCCAGCAGTTTAGCGGGTACTAATCAGCCCCAGCATTTT
CDR3aa: CASSLAGTNQPQHF
j_gene: TRBJ1-5
d_gene: NA
v_gene: TRBV12-3/TRBV12-4
abundance: NA

CDR3nt: TGTGCCAGCAGCTTAGGGGACGGGGGGCCTTACAATGAGCAGTTCTTC
CDR3aa: CASSLGDGGPYNEQFF
j_gene: TRBJ2-1
d_gene: NA
v_gene: TRBV7-6
abundance: NA

CDR3nt: TGTGCCAGCAGCCCAAGCGGTACTAGCGGGAGGGAGACCCAGTACTTC
CDR3aa: CASSPSGTSGRETQYF
j_gene: TRBJ2-5
d_gene: TRBD2
v_gene: TRBV5-4
abundance: few

CDR3nt: TGTGCCAGCAGTTTACGGGGGTTCGGAACCGGGGAGCTGTTTTTT
CDR3aa: CASSLRGFGTGELFF
j_gene: TRBJ2-2
d_gene: NA
v_gene: TRBV27
abundance: many

CDR3nt: TGTGCCATCAGTGAAGGGGGGGAGGGTGTTCTCGCAGATACGCAGTATTTT
CDR3aa: CAISEGGEGVLADTQYF
j_gene: TRBJ2-3
d_gene: NA
v_gene: TRBV10-3
abundance: few

CDR3nt: TGTGCCATCAGTAAGGACCCGACACTCTCCTACGAGCAGTACTTC
CDR3aa: CAISKDPTLSYEQYF
j_gene: TRBJ2-7
d_gene: NA
v_gene: TRBV10-3
abundance: many

CDR3nt: TGCGCCAGCAGCCAAGATGCACAGGGGGATAATACGCAGTATTTT
CDR3aa: CASSQDAQGDNTQYF
j_gene: TRBJ2-3
d_gene: TRBD1
v_gene: TRBV4-3
abundance: few

CDR3nt: TGCGCCAGCAGCTTGCCCGACAGAAATTCTGGAAACACCATATATTTT
CDR3aa: CASSLPDRNSGNTIYF
j_gene: TRBJ1-3
d_gene: NA
v_gene: TRBV5-1
abundance: few

CDR3nt: TGTGCCAGCACCCGAGGGGGACTAGCGGCCTACAAGCAGTACTTC
CDR3aa: CASTRGGLAAYKQYF
j_gene: TRBJ2-7
d_gene: TRBD2
v_gene: TRBV28
abundance: once

CDR3nt: TGTGCCAGCAGTTACTCCTTTGGGGGACGGGCCCTCTATGGCTACACCTTC
CDR3aa: CASSYSFGGRALYGYTF
j_gene: TRBJ1-2
d_gene: NA
v_gene: TRBV6-6
abundance: NA

CDR3nt: TGTGCCAGCCCCAGTCAGCCCCAGCATTTT
CDR3aa: CASPSQPQHF
j_gene: TRBJ1-5
d_gene: NA
v_gene: TRBV7-2
abundance: NA

CDR3nt: TGCGCCAGCAGCTCGGGACCCACTGATGAAAAACTGTTTTTT
CDR3aa: CASSSGPTDEKLFF
j_gene: TRBJ1-4
d_gene: NA
v_gene: TRBV5-1
abundance: NA

CDR3nt: TGTGCCAGCTCATCCTATTTGGGGGAGGAGAGCTATGGCTACACCTTC
CDR3aa: CASSSYLGEESYGYTF
j_gene: TRBJ1-2
d_gene: NA
v_gene: TRBV18
abundance: many

CDR3nt: TGCAGCCCAATGGGGGACTTGAGGACTGAAGCTTTCTTT
CDR3aa: CSPMGDLRTEAFF
j_gene: TRBJ1-1
d_gene: NA
v_gene: TRBV29-1
abundance: many

CDR3nt: TGTGCCAGCCGCATCTTAGCGGGGGGGTACAATGAGCAGTTCTTC
CDR3aa: CASRILAGGYNEQFF
j_gene: TRBJ2-1
d_gene: TRBD2
v_gene: TRBV6-2/TRBV6-3
abundance: NA

CDR3nt: TGTGCCACCAGCAGAGGGGGGGAATATGGCTACACCTTC
CDR3aa: CATSRGGEYGYTF
j_gene: TRBJ1-2
d_gene: NA
v_gene: TRBV15
abundance: NA

CDR3nt: TGTGCCTGGAGTGTTGCTCGACTAGCGCTTAGCACAGATACGCAGTATTTT
CDR3aa: CAWSVARLALSTDTQYF
j_gene: TRBJ2-3
d_gene: TRBD2
v_gene: TRBV30
abundance: NA

CDR3nt: TGCAGCGTTGTAGGACTAGCGGGGAACAATGAGCAGTTCTTC
CDR3aa: CSVVGLAGNNEQFF
j_gene: TRBJ2-1
d_gene: TRBD2
v_gene: TRBV29-1
abundance: many

CDR3nt: TGTGCCAGCAGCTTAGTGGCAGGGGGAAATGAGCAGTTCTTC
CDR3aa: CASSLVAGGNEQFF
j_gene: TRBJ2-1
d_gene: TRBD1
v_gene: TRBV11-2
abundance: many

CDR3nt: TGCAGTGCTAGAGGCAGGGTTGTCTATAATTCACCCCTCCACTTT
CDR3aa: CSARGRVVYNSPLHF
j_gene: TRBJ1-6
d_gene: NA
v_gene: TRBV20-1
abundance: NA

CDR3nt: TGTGCCAGCAGCTCTACAGGGGGAAAAGCTACTGAAGCTTTCTTT
CDR3aa: CASSSTGGKATEAFF
j_gene: TRBJ1-1
d_gene: TRBD1
v_gene: TRBV7-9
abundance: many

CDR3nt: TGTGCCAGCAGCTTGACAGGGGTGAACAATGAGCAGTTCTTC
CDR3aa: CASSLTGVNNEQFF
j_gene: TRBJ2-1
d_gene: TRBD1
v_gene: TRBV7-2
abundance: many

CDR3nt: TGTGCCAGCAGCTCCCCAGGTGGGGCGGTTGGTCAGCCCCAGCATTTT
CDR3aa: CASSSPGGAVGQPQHF
j_gene: TRBJ1-5
d_gene: NA
v_gene: TRBV6-6
abundance: many

CDR3nt: TGTGCCAGCAGCTTGACTAGCGAGCAGAACTTC
CDR3aa: CASSLTSEQNF
j_gene: TRBJ2-5
d_gene: TRBD2
v_gene: TRBV7-8
abundance: many

CDR3nt: TGTGCCAGCAGCTCGGACAGGGGGGAAGGCTCCTACAATGAGCAGTTCTTC
CDR3aa: CASSSDRGEGSYNEQFF
j_gene: TRBJ2-1
d_gene: TRBD1
v_gene: TRBV7-8
abundance: NA

CDR3nt: TGTGCCAGCAGTGATACTTCGAGGGGCACTGAAGCTTTCTTT
CDR3aa: CASSDTSRGTEAFF
j_gene: TRBJ1-1
d_gene: NA
v_gene: TRBV6-4
abundance: many

CDR3nt: TGTGCCAGCAGCCGAGGACCCATGGGGTCAGAGACCCAGTACTTC
CDR3aa: CASSRGPMGSETQYF
j_gene: TRBJ2-5
d_gene: NA
v_gene: TRBV6-6
abundance: NA

CDR3nt: TGCAGCGTTGACGGCTTCTATGGCTACACCTTC
CDR3aa: CSVDGFYGYTF
j_gene: TRBJ1-2
d_gene: NA
v_gene: TRBV29-1
abundance: many

CDR3nt: TGTGCCAGCAGCCGGGGCGGGACAGATACGCAGTATTTT
CDR3aa: CASSRGGTDTQYF
j_gene: TRBJ2-3
d_gene: NA
v_gene: TRBV3-1
abundance: many

CDR3nt: TGCAGTGCCTTCCTCCGCGGGAGGACCTACGAGCAGTACTTC
CDR3aa: CSAFLRGRTYEQYF
j_gene: TRBJ2-7
d_gene: TRBD2
v_gene: TRBV20-1
abundance: NA

CDR3nt: TGCAGTGCCCAAGTACAGCGATATGGCTACACCTTC
CDR3aa: CSAQVQRYGYTF
j_gene: TRBJ1-2
d_gene: NA
v_gene: TRBV20-1
abundance: NA

CDR3nt: TGTGCCAGCAGCTACTCAAGGAGCCCCTACAATGAGCAGTTCTTC
CDR3aa: CASSYSRSPYNEQFF
j_gene: TRBJ2-1
d_gene: NA
v_gene: TRBV7-9
abundance: NA

CDR3nt: TGCAGTGCTACTCCCGGGACTGGCGGGGGTGAAGCTTTCTTT
CDR3aa: CSATPGTGGGEAFF
j_gene: TRBJ1-1
d_gene: NA
v_gene: TRBV20-1
abundance: NA

CDR3nt: TGTGCCAGCAGTAGCCCCATGGAGGGGGACATTCAGTACTTC
CDR3aa: CASSSPMEGDIQYF
j_gene: TRBJ2-4
d_gene: NA
v_gene: TRBV6-5
abundance: NA

CDR3nt: TGTGCCAGCAGTGTCCCGGGACAGGGTTTGGAGACCCAGTACTTC
CDR3aa: CASSVPGQGLETQYF
j_gene: TRBJ2-5
d_gene: TRBD1
v_gene: TRBV2
abundance: few

CDR3nt: TGTGCCAGCTCACCGAAGAGCGGACAGGAAGCTTTCTTT
CDR3aa: CASSPKSGQEAFF
j_gene: TRBJ1-1
d_gene: NA
v_gene: TRBV18
abundance: many

CDR3nt: TGTGCCAGCACCCCCGGGGGCGGAAACAATGAGCAGTTCTTC
CDR3aa: CASTPGGGNNEQFF
j_gene: TRBJ2-1
d_gene: NA
v_gene: TRBV7-2
abundance: NA

CDR3nt: TGTGCCAGTAGTATACAGGGAGGGATCTACGAGCAGTACTTC
CDR3aa: CASSIQGGIYEQYF
j_gene: TRBJ2-7
d_gene: TRBD2
v_gene: TRBV19
abundance: many

CDR3nt: TGTGCCAGCAGTGAAGCGGCCGAGCAGTACTTC
CDR3aa: CASSEAAEQYF
j_gene: TRBJ2-7
d_gene: NA
v_gene: TRBV2
abundance: many

CDR3nt: TGTGCCAGCAGTTACTCTCGATTGGACAGCGGCTATGGCTACACCTTC
CDR3aa: CASSYSRLDSGYGYTF
j_gene: TRBJ1-2
d_gene: NA
v_gene: TRBV6-6
abundance: NA

CDR3nt: TGTGCCAGCAGCTTAGAGACGGTAGCCTCTGGAAACACCATATATTTT
CDR3aa: CASSLETVASGNTIYF
j_gene: TRBJ1-3
d_gene: NA
v_gene: TRBV7-9
abundance: few

CDR3nt: TGCGCCAGCAGGAAGACTAGGGGTGAGCAGTTCTTC
CDR3aa: CASRKTRGEQFF
j_gene: TRBJ2-1
d_gene: NA
v_gene: TRBV10-1
abundance: many

CDR3nt: TGTGCCAGCAGCCCAAACCCAGGGACCAACACTGAAGCTTTCTTT
CDR3aa: CASSPNPGTNTEAFF
j_gene: TRBJ1-1
d_gene: NA
v_gene: TRBV6-2/TRBV6-3
abundance: many

CDR3nt: TGCAGCGTCGATCCTCCAAAGACAGGGGGGACTGAAGCTTTCTTT
CDR3aa: CSVDPPKTGGTEAFF
j_gene: TRBJ1-1
d_gene: TRBD1
v_gene: TRBV29-1
abundance: NA

CDR3nt: TGTGCCAGCTCACCACCGGCGGGGGAAGTGGGTAACTATGGCTACACCTTC
CDR3aa: CASSPPAGEVGNYGYTF
j_gene: TRBJ1-2
d_gene: NA
v_gene: TRBV18
abundance: NA